Listed here is a single T cell receptor beta chain. Antigen specificity is unknown. The data are from a study of cytomegalovirus exposure and HLA in healthy donors. Study results and caveats: A later analysis associated 15,000 or so TCR beta sequences with HLA alleles at a 0.05 false discovery rate. Presence/absence analyses treated sequencing depth as roughly uniform across donors. V- and J-gene trimming of TCR beta was linked (in a later analysis) to a missense DCLRE1C variant. A later analysis showed TCR association rates differing by HLA locus, peaking at DRB1 and lowest at HLA-C.

Both 60 Vbeta primers and 13 Jbeta primers went into the PCR. Here immunoSEQ multiplex PCR was the method, and the copy in TCRdb shows in-frame clones only, minus some. With about 96,000 clones in the sample, the ten largest clones hold 3.4%. Between the trimmed V and J ends, which lost 4 bases and 1 base, there was a span of 11 bases. CDR3 length: 14 amino acids. Germline-derived CDR1 and CDR2 are SGDLS and YYNGEE. The chain joins TRBV9 to TRBJ1-1; D not resolved. This TCR came from a woman in her 30s in good health and CMV-seronegative. Specimen: PBMCs. The CDR3 reads CASSLVAGNTEAFF. The CDR3, as DNA: TGTGCCAGCAGCCTAGTGGCAGGGAACACTGAAGCTTTCTTT.